These 6 T cell receptor beta chains were all obtained from the same sample, sequenced in a study of blood T cell repertoires in COVID-19. The method was immunoSEQ multiplex PCR; TCRdb's version includes in-frame clones alone and lacks a portion of them. The sample shows around 70,000 clones, approximately 86% of them seen only once. The specimen sequenced was peripheral blood. The origin of the receptors is a human donor in a cohort sampled during active COVID-19.

Here the CDR3 reads CASSEAPGGNTEAFF. As DNA, the CDR3 is TGTGCCAGCAGTGAAGCCCCGGGGGGGAACACTGAAGCTTTCTTT. The chain uses TRBV2 and TRBJ1-1; TRBD1 might be the D (5 bases). Trimming pared 0 bases from V and 1 base from J, leaving 9 bases between. Germline V gene lookup returns CDR1 SNHLY and CDR2 FYNNEI. The CDR3 loop spans 15 amino acids.

The count of this clone is one. The genes are TRBV6-5 and TRBJ1-4, with TRBD1 matching over 9 bases. The CDR3 totals 14 residues. The trim removed 7 bases at V and 5 bases at J, leaving 5 bases unmatched. The germline V gene has CDR1 MNHEY and CDR2 SVGAGI. CDR3 amino acids: CASTPDRGNEKLFF. The CDR3 coding sequence is TGTGCCAGCACCCCGGACAGGGGAAATGAAAAACTGTTTTTT.

The rearrangement links TRBV3-1 (or the pseudogene TRBV3-2) to TRBJ2-3, with 10 positions matching TRBD1. The CDR3 is made up of 16 amino acids. Trimming removed 1 base from V and 4 bases from J; junction bases left unmatched: 5. CDR1 is LGHDT and CDR2 is YNNKEL in the germline V gene (reference sequence). CDR3 coding DNA: TGTGCCAGCAGCCAAGTTGGGACAGGGGTTGCAGATACGCAGTATTTT. Translation gives CASSQVGTGVADTQYF.

V gene TRBV24-1 combines with J gene TRBJ2-3, with 10 nucleotides matching TRBD1. With V trimmed by 4 bases and J by 6 bases, 12 bases remained unmatched. The CDR3 is 17 residues long. From germline, CDR1 is KGHDR and CDR2 SFDVKD. The CDR3 loop is CATSDPGTGVSRDTQYF. The DNA for the CDR3 is TGTGCCACCAGTGACCCGGGGACAGGGGTGTCGAGGGATACGCAGTATTTT.

The chain carries TRBV21-1 and TRBJ2-6; the table's D call, TRBD2, was not checked against the DNA. TRBV21-1 is assigned pseudogene status. The length of the CDR3 is 17 residues. The CDR3 DNA reads as TGTGCCAGCAGCAAAGCGCGGGGCCCCTCTGGGGCCAACGTCCTGACTTTC. It is translated as CASSKARGPSGANVLTF.

This chain's CDR3 is CASSQEIGTGPSRFYGYTF. DNA of the CDR3: TGCGCCAGCAGCCAAGAGATAGGGACAGGGCCCTCCCGATTCTATGGCTACACCTTC. The chain combines TRBV4-3 with TRBJ1-2, with 9 bases aligning to TRBD1. This CDR3 is built from 19 residues. V shed 0 bases, J shed 4 bases, and the junction held 15 bases outside the gene matches. The germline gives CDR1 LGHNA, CDR2 YSLEER.